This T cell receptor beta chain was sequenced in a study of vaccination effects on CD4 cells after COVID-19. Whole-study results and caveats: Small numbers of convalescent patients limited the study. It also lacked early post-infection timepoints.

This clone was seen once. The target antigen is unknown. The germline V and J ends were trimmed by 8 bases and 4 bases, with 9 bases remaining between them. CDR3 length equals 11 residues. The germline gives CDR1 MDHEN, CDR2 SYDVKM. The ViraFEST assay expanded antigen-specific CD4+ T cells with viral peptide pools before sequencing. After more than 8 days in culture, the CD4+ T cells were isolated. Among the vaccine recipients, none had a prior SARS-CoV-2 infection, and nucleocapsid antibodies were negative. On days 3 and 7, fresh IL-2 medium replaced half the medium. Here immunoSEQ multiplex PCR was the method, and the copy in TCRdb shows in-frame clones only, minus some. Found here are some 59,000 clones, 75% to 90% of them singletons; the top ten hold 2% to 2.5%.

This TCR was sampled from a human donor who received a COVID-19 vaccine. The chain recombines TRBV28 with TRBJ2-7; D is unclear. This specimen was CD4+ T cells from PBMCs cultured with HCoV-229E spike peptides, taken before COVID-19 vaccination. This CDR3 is CASGGAYEQYV. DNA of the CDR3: TGTGCCAGCGGCGGAGCGTACGAGCAGTACGTC.